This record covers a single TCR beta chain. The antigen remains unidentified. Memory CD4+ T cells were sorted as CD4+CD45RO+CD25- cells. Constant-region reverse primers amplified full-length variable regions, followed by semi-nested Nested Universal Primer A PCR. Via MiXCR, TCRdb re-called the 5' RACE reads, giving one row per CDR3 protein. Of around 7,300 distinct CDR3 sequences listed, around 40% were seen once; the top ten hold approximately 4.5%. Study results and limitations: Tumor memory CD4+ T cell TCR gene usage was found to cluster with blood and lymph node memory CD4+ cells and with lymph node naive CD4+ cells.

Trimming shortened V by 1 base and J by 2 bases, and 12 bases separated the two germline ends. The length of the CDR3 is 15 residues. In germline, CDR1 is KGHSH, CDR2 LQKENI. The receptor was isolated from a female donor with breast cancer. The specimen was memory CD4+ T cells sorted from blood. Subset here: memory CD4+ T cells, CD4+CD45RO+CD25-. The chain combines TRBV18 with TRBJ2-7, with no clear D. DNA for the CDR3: TGTGCCAGCTCACCACTCCAAGTCACCACCTACGAGCAGTACTTC. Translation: CASSPLQVTTYEQYF. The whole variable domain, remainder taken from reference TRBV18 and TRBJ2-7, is NAGVMQNPRHLVRRRGQEARLRCSPMKGHSHVYWYRQLPEEGLKFMVYLQKENIIDESGMPKERFSAEFPKEGPSILRIQQVVRGDSAAYFCASSPLQVTTYEQYFGPGTRLTVT.